The 25 T cell receptor beta chains reported below all come from one sample, sequenced in a study of regulatory T cells in long-lasting Graves disease. Time point reported: newly diagnosed GD, antithyroid drugs for less than 3 months. Extracted PBMC RNA gave rise to the TCR library. The TCR beta library used iRepertoire HTBI primers with Arm-PCR amplification of CDR3. TCRdb passed the multiplex PCR reads through MiXCR, listing each CDR3 protein once. Counted here are around 420,000 distinct CDR3 sequences, 14% to 15% occurring once; the ten biggest clones make up approximately 7.8%. These data were likewise used in another study, on T cells in Graves' hyperthyroidism and ophthalmopathy.

Sequences were derived from peripheral blood mononuclear cells (PBMCs), sampled at new diagnosis, from a patient treated with antithyroid drugs. The receptors here all came from a woman aged 40 to 50 with Graves disease.

The V call is TRBV3-1, the J call TRBJ2-7; 10 nucleotides align to TRBD1. The CDR3 loop spans 18 amino acids. CDR1 LGHDT and CDR2 YNNKEL come from the germline V gene (reference sequence). V lost 1 base, J lost 0 bases, and 9 bases stayed unmatched. The CDR3 spells CASSQGQGAVGRSYEQYF. CDR3 nucleotides: TGTGCCAGCAGCCAAGGACAGGGGGCAGTGGGTCGCTCCTACGAGCAGTACTTC.

The chain uses TRBV6-2 or TRBV6-3 and TRBJ2-1; unclear D gene. Germline V CDR1 and CDR2: MNHEY, SVGEGT. The length of the CDR3 is 14 residues. Trimming stripped 2 bases from V and 5 bases from J, with 10 bases between. The CDR3: CASSYIDTDNEQFF. CDR3 coding DNA: TGTGCCAGCAGTTACATTGATACCGACAATGAGCAGTTCTTC.

Ten or more counts support this clonotype. The chain has TRBV28 and TRBJ1-3; 11 bases match TRBD1. The CDR3 spans 16 residues. CDR1 is MDHEN, CDR2 SYDVKM, per germline. J gave up 2 bases and V 5 bases, and 5 bases lay outside the gene matches. CDR3 nucleotide sequence: TGTGCCAGCAGTATCCCGGGACAGGGGGCTGGAAACACCATATATTTT. It codes for CASSIPGQGAGNTIYF.

This clonotype was recorded many times. The chain uses TRBV6-1 and TRBJ1-5; D may be TRBD1 (5 bases). CDR1 is MNHNS and CDR2 is SASEGT in the germline V gene. Trimming removed 3 bases at V and 4 bases at J, with 13 bases between. This CDR3 spans 15 amino acids. The DNA for the CDR3 is TGTGCCAGCAGTGACGGGACGTGGGGAAATCAGCCCCAGCATTTT. This codes for CASSDGTWGNQPQHF.

This clonotype turned up a few times. The rearrangement joins TRBV7-7 to TRBJ2-2; D not resolved. The germline V gene encodes CDR1 SSHAT and CDR2 FNYEAQ (reference sequence). This CDR3 is 13 amino acids long. The CDR3, as DNA: TGTGCTACAAGATTGACGGCCACCGGGGAGCTGTTTTTT. Its translation is CATRLTATGELFF.

This chain uses TRBV15 with TRBJ2-6; D uncertain. The CDR3 has 15 residues. Germline CDR1 and CDR2: LNHNV and YYDKDF (reference sequence). V was cut by 0 bases and J by 0 bases, with 3 bases left in between. CDR3 coding DNA: TGTGCCACCAGCAGAGATCACTCTGGGGCCAACGTCCTGACTTTC. Its protein product is CATSRDHSGANVLTF.

This clonotype has just a few counts. The gene calls are TRBV18 and TRBJ2-7; 7 nucleotides line up with TRBD1. Germline V gives CDR1 KGHSH, CDR2 LQKENI. This CDR3 is built from 16 residues. After removal of 0 bases from V and 2 bases from J, the junction contained 7 bases not matched to a gene. CDR3 nucleotides: TGTGCCAGCTCACCACCAGGGACAGCGAGCCCCTACGAGCAGTACTTC. Residues: CASSPPGTASPYEQYF.

This clonotype occurred many times. The V call is TRBV19, the J call TRBJ1-4, with a weak D call TRBD1 (5 bases). V lost 3 bases to trimming and J lost 8 bases, with 10 bases between them. CDR3 size: 13 residues. Per the germline V gene, CDR1 is LNHDA and CDR2 is SQIVND (reference sequence). CDR3 protein: CASSMGLGEKLFF. DNA for the CDR3: TGTGCCAGTAGTATGGGGCTCGGAGAAAAACTGTTTTTT. The complete variable domain, with remaining parts taken from reference TRBV19 and TRBJ1-4, reads DGGITQSPKYLFRKEGQNVTLSCEQNLNHDAMYWYRQDPGQGLRLIYYSQIVNDFQKGDIAEGYSVSREKKESFPLTVTSAQKNPTAFYLCASSMGLGEKLFFGSGTQLSVL.

At least ten counts were recorded for this clonotype. The rearrangement links TRBV12-3 or TRBV12-4 to TRBJ2-5, with D perhaps TRBD1 (6 bases). Trimming shortened V by 1 base and J by 5 bases, and 14 bases separated the two germline ends. CDR3 size: 15 residues. The CDR3 reads CASSLGGRGWETQYF. As DNA, the CDR3 is TGTGCCAGCAGTTTAGGAGGCAGGGGTTGGGAGACCCAGTACTTC.

This clonotype appeared a single time. The V gene is TRBV27, the J gene TRBJ2-7; no definite D call. The V gene's germline CDR1 is MNHEY and CDR2 SMNVEV (reference sequence). Trimming took off 8 bases at V and 0 bases at J, with 8 bases between the two ends. There are 12 residues in the CDR3. CDR3 in DNA: TGTGCCAGCGGGATTCCCTCCTACGAGCAGTACTTC. Translating it yields CASGIPSYEQYF.

On this clonotype: One base away lies a much larger clone, so this may be a sequencing read error. The rearrangement links TRBV6-1 to TRBJ1-2; no clear D. CDR3 length equals 13 residues. From germline, CDR1 is MNHNS and CDR2 SASEGT. The V gene lost 1 base and the J gene lost 12 bases, with 15 bases spanning the gap. The CDR3 spells CASSEEVGDGHTF. In DNA form, the CDR3 reads TGTGCCAGCAGTGAAGAAGTGGGCGACGGCCACACCTTC.

Notes on this clonotype: A much larger clone differs by one base, so this may be a read error. The chain carries TRBV27 and TRBJ2-1; D is unclear. Per germline, CDR1 MNHEY and CDR2 SMNVEV (reference sequence). The CDR3 has 15 residues. CDR3 coding DNA: TGTGCCAGCAGTCCCCTCGTAGCCGGAGACAATGAGCGGTTCTTC. Protein sequence: CASSPLVAGDNERFF.

CDR3 protein: CASSTPRELAETQYF. The CDR3 region has the DNA TGTGCCAGCAGTACTCCGCGGGAGCTAGCAGAGACCCAGTACTTC. The chain employs TRBV28 and TRBJ2-5, with TRBD2 identical over 7 bases. The germline V gene encodes CDR1 MDHEN and CDR2 SYDVKM. Trimming took 5 bases from V and 4 from J; bases not matched to a gene: 10. This CDR3 is 15 amino acids long.

This chain joins TRBV25-1 and TRBJ1-4, with TRBD1 as a possible D gene (5 bases). The ends were cut back, 4 bases at V and 5 bases at J, with 14 bases in the middle. This CDR3 has 15 residues. Germline CDR1 is MGHDK and CDR2 is SYGVNS. The CDR3 protein is CASSGWSGRNEKLFF. For the CDR3, the DNA is TGTGCCAGCAGTGGATGGTCAGGGAGAAATGAAAAACTGTTTTTT.

The chain joins TRBV7-9 to TRBJ2-1; TRBD2 agrees at 11 bases. The ends lost 6 bases at V and 8 bases at J; junction bases unmatched: 15. The CDR3 contains 17 residues. The germline gives CDR1 SEHNR, CDR2 FQNEAQ (reference sequence). CDR3 DNA: TGTGCCAGCAGGACCCCACTAGCGGGAGTAATCTCCCATGAGCAGTTCTTC. Its translation: CASRTPLAGVISHEQFF.

Comments on this clonotype: It is likely a read error: a sequence one base away is far more abundant. This chain joins TRBV12-3 or TRBV12-4 and TRBJ2-3; D gene unclear. With the DNA end fitting TRBJ2-7 better, the J assignment may be wrong. The CDR3 contains 15 residues. This chain's CDR3 is CASSLVGIIFYEQYF. DNA for the CDR3: TGTGCCAGCAGTTTAGTTGGCATAATCTTCTACGAGCAGTACTTC.

The chain employs TRBV5-4 and TRBJ1-2, with TRBD1 matching over 9 bases. V was clipped by 4 bases and J by 8 bases; unmatched bases: 9. The germline gives CDR1 SGHNT, CDR2 YYREEE (reference sequence). The CDR3 has 14 residues. The CDR3 DNA is TGTGCCAGCAGCAAAATAGACAGGGGGAACGGCTACACCTTC. This encodes CASSKIDRGNGYTF.

Ten or more counts support this clonotype. The rearrangement links TRBV2 to TRBJ2-7, with a weak D call TRBD2 (5 bases). The ends were cut back, 8 bases at V and 2 bases at J, with 16 bases in the middle. CDR3 length: 14 residues. Germline CDR1 SNHLY, CDR2 FYNNEI. CDR3 in amino acids: CASVRSGSTYEQYF. The DNA of the CDR3 is TGTGCCAGCGTACGGAGCGGCTCCACCTACGAGCAGTACTTC.

This clonotype was seen ten or more times. The chain recombines TRBV28 with TRBJ2-7; D remains unclear. Per the germline V gene, CDR1 is MDHEN and CDR2 is SYDVKM. The length of the CDR3 is 12 residues. Trimming removed 3 bases at V and 3 bases at J, with 6 bases between. CDR3 in amino acids: CASSFNNYEQYF. CDR3 coding DNA: TGTGCCAGCAGTTTTAACAACTACGAGCAGTACTTC.

Ten or more counts support this clonotype. The chain links TRBV11-2 to TRBJ1-6, with unresolved D. Per germline, CDR1 SGHAT and CDR2 FQNNGV. V lost 3 bases, J lost 0 bases, and 6 bases lay in between. This CDR3 is 15 amino acids long. CDR3 protein: CASSLIGSYNSPLHF. Written as DNA, the CDR3 is TGTGCCAGCAGCTTGATTGGCTCCTATAATTCACCCCTCCACTTT.

In this sample, this clonotype turned up many times. The chain combines TRBV11-2 with TRBJ2-7, with D possibly being TRBD1 (6 bases). V shed 0 bases and J shed 2 bases, with 17 bases lying between them. Looked up from germline, CDR1 is SGHAT and CDR2 is FQNNGV. This CDR3 is 17 amino acids long. CDR3 region: CASSLEPFGRGAYEQYF. CDR3 DNA: TGTGCCAGCAGCTTAGAACCCTTTGGCAGGGGCGCCTACGAGCAGTACTTC.

This chain connects TRBV20-1 to TRBJ2-1, with 9 bases that match TRBD2. The CDR3 is made up of 19 amino acids. The V gene's germline CDR1 is DFQATT and CDR2 SNEGSKA (reference sequence). After removal of 1 base from V and 1 base from J, the junction contained 14 bases not matched to a gene. The CDR3 DNA is TGCAGTGCTAGAGCCCCACCCATAGCGGGAGTAATATCCTACAATGAGCAGTTCTTC. Translation gives CSARAPPIAGVISYNEQFF.

This clonotype was picked up many times. V usage is TRBV15 and J usage is TRBJ1-4; D ambiguous. V lost 10 bases, J lost 2 bases, and 11 bases lay in between. From germline, CDR1 is LNHNV and CDR2 YYDKDF (reference sequence). The CDR3 covers 13 residues. The CDR3 coding sequence is TGTGCCATCCGGGTAGGGACTAATGAAAAACTGTTTTTT. Translating gives CAIRVGTNEKLFF.

A few counts support this clonotype. This chain connects TRBV6-1 to TRBJ1-6; 8 bases match TRBD1. Trimming took 5 bases from V and 10 from J; bases not matched to a gene: 10. CDR3 length: 15 residues. Germline V gene data show CDR1 as MNHNS and CDR2 as SASEGT. The CDR3 bases are TGTGCCAGCAGTCCCCTGGCAGGGGGCCAATCACCCCTCCACTTT. Translation gives CASSPLAGGQSPLHF.

This sequence joins TRBV5-4 and TRBJ2-7, with 14 bases aligning to TRBD2. The CDR3 loop spans 20 amino acids. Germline assignment: CDR1 SGHNT and CDR2 YYREEE (reference sequence). J gave up 3 bases and V 0 bases, and 14 bases lay outside the gene matches. CDR3 loop: CASSLGPGTGTSGSFYEQYF. CDR3 in DNA: TGTGCCAGCAGCTTGGGCCCAGGGACAGGGACTAGCGGGAGTTTCTACGAGCAGTACTTC.